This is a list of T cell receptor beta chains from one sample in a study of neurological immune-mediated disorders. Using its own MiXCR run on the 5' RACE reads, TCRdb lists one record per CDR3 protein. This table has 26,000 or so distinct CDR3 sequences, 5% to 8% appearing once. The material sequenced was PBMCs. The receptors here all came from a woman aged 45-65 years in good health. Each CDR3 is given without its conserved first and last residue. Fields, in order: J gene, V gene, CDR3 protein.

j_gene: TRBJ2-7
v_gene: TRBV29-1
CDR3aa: SVEISGKGYEQY

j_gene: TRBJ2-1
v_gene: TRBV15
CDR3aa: ATSREALAGGSDEQF

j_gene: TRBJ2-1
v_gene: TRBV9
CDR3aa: ASSPPFSTSGTGEQF

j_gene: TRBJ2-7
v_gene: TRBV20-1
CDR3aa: SVPGGGYEQY

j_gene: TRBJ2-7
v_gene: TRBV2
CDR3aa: ASSEGMGGRGREQY

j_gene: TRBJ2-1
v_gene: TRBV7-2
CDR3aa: ASSRATSSYNEQF

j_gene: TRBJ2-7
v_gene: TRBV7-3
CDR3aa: ASSSSGPSYEQY

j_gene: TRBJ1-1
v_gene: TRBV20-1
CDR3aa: SALRALPLNRNTEAF

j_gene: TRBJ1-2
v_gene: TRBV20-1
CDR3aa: SAADNDGYT

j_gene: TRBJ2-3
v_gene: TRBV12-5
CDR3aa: ASALGLAGGRDTQY

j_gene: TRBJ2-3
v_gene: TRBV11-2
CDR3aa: ASSLNSQLDTQY

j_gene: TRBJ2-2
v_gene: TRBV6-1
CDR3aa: ASSVWTENTGELF

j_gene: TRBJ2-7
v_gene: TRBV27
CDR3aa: ASSLESPGRSSYEQY

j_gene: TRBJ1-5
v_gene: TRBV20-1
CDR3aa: SARDGTQSNQPQH

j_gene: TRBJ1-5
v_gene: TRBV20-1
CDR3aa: SARGTGGSLSQH

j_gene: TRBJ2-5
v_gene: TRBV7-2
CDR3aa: ASSLARVQQTQY

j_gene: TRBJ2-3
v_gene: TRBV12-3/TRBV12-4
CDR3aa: ASSLMGMNTDTQY

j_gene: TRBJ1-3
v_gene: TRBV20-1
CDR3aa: SALQDSGNTIY

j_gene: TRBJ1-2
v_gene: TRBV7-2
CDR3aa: ASSLRGRAGGSGYT

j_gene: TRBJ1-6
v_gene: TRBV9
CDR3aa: ASSVGGRDNSPLH